This is a list of T cell receptor beta chains from one sample in a study of human T cells and chemical hapten exposure. Each CDR3 protein gets one entry after TCRdb re-called the RACE reads with MiXCR. The data show approximately 90,000 distinct CDR3 sequences, roughly 27% seen once. Here the sequenced sample was whole blood, taken in connection with sensitization to the hapten diphenylcyclopropenone (DPC). Receptor source: a man aged 40-49 years with alopecia areata. Some clones in this sample may be carry-over from other donors' samples. Both conserved end residues are part of each CDR3. The order of the fields is clone size, D gene, J gene, V gene, CDR3 protein, CDR3 DNA. A D gene is named only where the DNA matches it firmly. Size values are once, few and many counts, or a class for expanded clones, and some rows have none.

abundance: few
d_gene: TRBD2
j_gene: TRBJ2-5
v_gene: TRBV28
CDR3aa: CASSLRGAGEETQYF
CDR3nt: TGTGCCAGCAGTTTACGGGGAGCGGGGGAAGAGACCCAGTACTTC

abundance: few
d_gene: .
j_gene: TRBJ2-3
v_gene: TRBV2
CDR3aa: CASIREPSTDTQYF
CDR3nt: TGTGCCAGCATCAGAGAGCCTAGCACAGATACGCAGTATTTT

abundance: .
d_gene: .
j_gene: TRBJ2-1
v_gene: TRBV13
CDR3aa: CASSSAGSYNEQFF
CDR3nt: TGTGCCAGCAGCTCTGCCGGTTCCTACAATGAGCAGTTCTTC

abundance: .
d_gene: TRBD1
j_gene: TRBJ2-7
v_gene: TRBV6-6
CDR3aa: CASSVGQGAYEQYF
CDR3nt: TGTGCCAGCAGCGTGGGACAGGGGGCATACGAGCAGTACTTC

abundance: .
d_gene: .
j_gene: TRBJ1-2
v_gene: TRBV6-6
CDR3aa: CASSPTGGGGYTF
CDR3nt: TGTGCCAGCAGTCCCACAGGAGGTGGGGGCTACACCTTC

abundance: .
d_gene: TRBD1
j_gene: TRBJ2-1
v_gene: TRBV20-1
CDR3aa: CSARGDSTNEQFF
CDR3nt: TGCAGTGCTAGAGGGGACAGTACAAATGAGCAGTTCTTC

abundance: few
d_gene: .
j_gene: TRBJ2-5
v_gene: TRBV23-1
CDR3aa: CASSPAGASGETQYF
CDR3nt: TGCGCCAGCAGCCCGGCGGGGGCGAGTGGAGAGACCCAGTACTTC

abundance: many
d_gene: TRBD1
j_gene: TRBJ1-6
v_gene: TRBV6-2/TRBV6-3
CDR3aa: CASRSGGQSNNSPLHF
CDR3nt: TGTGCCAGCAGGTCCGGGGGACAGAGCAATAATTCACCCCTCCACTTT

abundance: few
d_gene: .
j_gene: TRBJ1-2
v_gene: TRBV27
CDR3aa: CASSRGTRPYGYTF
CDR3nt: TGTGCCAGCAGCCGGGGCACCAGGCCTTATGGCTACACCTTC

abundance: .
d_gene: .
j_gene: TRBJ2-7
v_gene: TRBV20-1
CDR3aa: CSAQGPGLHYEQYF
CDR3nt: TGCAGTGCCCAGGGCCCAGGGCTACACTACGAGCAGTACTTC

abundance: few
d_gene: .
j_gene: TRBJ1-3
v_gene: TRBV6-5
CDR3aa: CASSYRHDTGNTIYF
CDR3nt: TGTGCCAGCAGTTACCGCCATGACACTGGAAACACCATATATTTT

abundance: many
d_gene: .
j_gene: TRBJ2-5
v_gene: TRBV9
CDR3aa: CASSVAPWGETQYF
CDR3nt: TGTGCCAGCAGCGTAGCCCCCTGGGGAGAGACCCAGTACTTC

abundance: .
d_gene: TRBD1
j_gene: TRBJ1-5
v_gene: TRBV15
CDR3aa: CATSIDRVPNQPQHF
CDR3nt: TGTGCCACCAGCATAGACAGGGTCCCCAATCAGCCCCAGCATTTT

abundance: few
d_gene: .
j_gene: TRBJ2-2
v_gene: TRBV5-1
CDR3aa: CASSWGTSNTGELFF
CDR3nt: TGCGCCAGCAGCTGGGGGACATCGAACACCGGGGAGCTGTTTTTT

abundance: .
d_gene: .
j_gene: TRBJ2-7
v_gene: TRBV20-1
CDR3aa: CSARDAYEQYF
CDR3nt: TGCAGTGCTAGAGATGCCTACGAGCAGTACTTC

abundance: few
d_gene: .
j_gene: TRBJ2-7
v_gene: TRBV10-3
CDR3aa: CAISDSGRSYEQYF
CDR3nt: TGTGCCATCAGTGATAGCGGACGCTCCTACGAGCAGTACTTC

abundance: .
d_gene: .
j_gene: TRBJ1-4
v_gene: TRBV20-1
CDR3aa: CSAKSLEGGEKLFF
CDR3nt: TGCAGTGCCAAGTCCCTGGAGGGGGGTGAAAAACTGTTTTTT

abundance: many
d_gene: .
j_gene: TRBJ2-2
v_gene: TRBV14
CDR3aa: CASSQDMGTETGCTGELFF
CDR3nt: TGTGCCAGCAGCCAAGATATGGGAACCGAGACAGGATGCACCGGGGAGCTGTTTTTT

abundance: .
d_gene: .
j_gene: TRBJ2-3
v_gene: TRBV21-1
CDR3aa: CASTHGLAGSTDTQYF
CDR3nt: TGTGCCAGCACCCATGGACTAGCGGGGAGCACAGATACGCAGTATTTT

abundance: .
d_gene: TRBD2
j_gene: TRBJ2-7
v_gene: TRBV27
CDR3aa: CASSSGLASYEQYF
CDR3nt: TGTGCCAGCAGTTCCGGACTAGCGAGCTACGAGCAGTACTTC

abundance: many
d_gene: TRBD1
j_gene: TRBJ1-5
v_gene: TRBV28
CDR3aa: CASKTGAGIQPQHF
CDR3nt: TGTGCCAGCAAGACAGGGGCAGGTATCCAGCCCCAGCATTTT

abundance: few
d_gene: TRBD1
j_gene: TRBJ2-7
v_gene: TRBV20-1
CDR3aa: CSAGQGSTYEQYF
CDR3nt: TGCAGTGCCGGACAGGGGTCAACTTACGAGCAGTACTTC

abundance: .
d_gene: TRBD2
j_gene: TRBJ2-7
v_gene: TRBV6-1
CDR3aa: CASSESAGGPREYEQYF
CDR3nt: TGTGCCAGCAGTGAATCTGCGGGAGGCCCCAGGGAGTACGAGCAGTACTTC

abundance: .
d_gene: .
j_gene: TRBJ2-5
v_gene: TRBV7-2
CDR3aa: CASSLVVGAETQYF
CDR3nt: TGTGCCAGCAGCTTAGTTGTGGGGGCAGAGACCCAGTACTTC

abundance: few
d_gene: .
j_gene: TRBJ2-7
v_gene: TRBV7-9
CDR3aa: CASGDGSYEQYF
CDR3nt: TGTGCCAGCGGTGACGGCTCCTACGAGCAGTACTTC

abundance: few
d_gene: .
j_gene: TRBJ2-7
v_gene: TRBV18
CDR3aa: CASSPPTGSSYEQYF
CDR3nt: TGTGCCAGCTCACCACCGACAGGCAGCTCCTACGAGCAGTACTTC

abundance: .
d_gene: TRBD2
j_gene: TRBJ2-5
v_gene: TRBV6-6
CDR3aa: CASRNQRGGAGSETQYF
CDR3nt: TGTGCCAGCAGAAACCAGCGGGGAGGGGCGGGTTCAGAGACCCAGTACTTC

abundance: .
d_gene: TRBD2
j_gene: TRBJ2-1
v_gene: TRBV6-2/TRBV6-3
CDR3aa: CASSPGLAGSEQFF
CDR3nt: TGTGCCAGCAGCCCGGGACTAGCGGGATCGGAGCAGTTCTTC

abundance: few
d_gene: TRBD1
j_gene: TRBJ2-7
v_gene: TRBV11-2
CDR3aa: CASSSWTGYEQYF
CDR3nt: TGTGCCAGCAGCTCGTGGACAGGCTACGAGCAGTACTTC

abundance: once
d_gene: .
j_gene: TRBJ2-3
v_gene: TRBV7-2
CDR3aa: CASSLSPRGSTDTQYF
CDR3nt: TGTGCCAGCAGCTTAAGCCCCCGAGGGAGCACAGATACGCAGTATTTT

abundance: few
d_gene: .
j_gene: TRBJ1-5
v_gene: TRBV13
CDR3aa: CASSWGGVDSNQPQHF
CDR3nt: TGTGCCAGCAGCTGGGGGGGGGTTGATAGCAATCAGCCCCAGCATTTT

abundance: few
d_gene: TRBD1
j_gene: TRBJ2-3
v_gene: TRBV6-5
CDR3aa: CASSRDRAVSSTDTQYF
CDR3nt: TGTGCCAGCAGTCGGGACAGGGCAGTCTCTAGCACAGATACGCAGTATTTT

abundance: .
d_gene: .
j_gene: TRBJ1-1
v_gene: TRBV9
CDR3aa: CASSVLGGRQTEAFF
CDR3nt: TGTGCCAGCAGCGTATTGGGCGGTCGACAGACTGAAGCTTTCTTT

abundance: .
d_gene: TRBD1
j_gene: TRBJ2-4
v_gene: TRBV7-6
CDR3aa: CASSLYRGAKNIQYF
CDR3nt: TGTGCCAGCAGCTTATACAGGGGCGCCAAAAACATTCAGTACTTC

abundance: .
d_gene: .
j_gene: TRBJ2-6
v_gene: TRBV28
CDR3aa: CASSLLQGTRGANVLTF
CDR3nt: TGTGCCAGCAGTTTATTACAGGGCACGCGAGGGGCCAACGTCCTGACTTTC

abundance: few
d_gene: TRBD1
j_gene: TRBJ2-2
v_gene: TRBV18
CDR3aa: CASSPDRVVAGELFF
CDR3nt: TGTGCCAGCTCACCGGACAGGGTGGTCGCCGGGGAGCTGTTTTTT

abundance: few
d_gene: TRBD2
j_gene: TRBJ2-7
v_gene: TRBV20-1
CDR3aa: CSAADRSSGSYEQYF
CDR3nt: TGCAGTGCTGCTGATAGGTCTAGCGGCTCCTACGAGCAGTACTTC

abundance: few
d_gene: .
j_gene: TRBJ1-1
v_gene: TRBV21-1
CDR3aa: CASSKVVRLGNTEAFF
CDR3nt: TGTGCCAGCAGCAAAGTAGTACGGCTGGGGAACACTGAAGCTTTCTTT

abundance: .
d_gene: .
j_gene: TRBJ2-1
v_gene: TRBV4-1
CDR3aa: CASSQEGALSSYNEQFF
CDR3nt: TGCGCCAGCAGCCAGGAGGGGGCCCTGAGCTCCTACAATGAGCAGTTCTTC

abundance: few
d_gene: .
j_gene: TRBJ2-5
v_gene: TRBV9
CDR3aa: CASSVDRDFETQYF
CDR3nt: TGTGCCAGCAGCGTAGACAGGGACTTTGAGACCCAGTACTTC

abundance: .
d_gene: TRBD1
j_gene: TRBJ1-5
v_gene: TRBV28
CDR3aa: CASTLRQGDSQPQHF
CDR3nt: TGTGCCAGCACCCTCCGACAGGGGGACAGTCAGCCCCAGCATTTT

abundance: .
d_gene: .
j_gene: TRBJ2-2
v_gene: TRBV29-1
CDR3aa: CSVGAGTNTGELFF
CDR3nt: TGCAGCGTTGGGGCGGGAACGAACACCGGGGAGCTGTTTTTT

abundance: .
d_gene: .
j_gene: TRBJ2-1
v_gene: TRBV20-1
CDR3aa: CSASKDPFYNEQFF
CDR3nt: TGCAGTGCTAGTAAGGACCCTTTCTACAATGAGCAGTTCTTC

abundance: few
d_gene: .
j_gene: TRBJ1-5
v_gene: TRBV28
CDR3aa: CASSLLGNNQPQHF
CDR3nt: TGTGCCAGCAGTTTATTGGGGAATAATCAGCCCCAGCATTTT

abundance: .
d_gene: .
j_gene: TRBJ1-2
v_gene: TRBV28
CDR3aa: CASSLGRGYTF
CDR3nt: TGTGCCAGCAGTTTAGGTCGCGGCTACACCTTC

abundance: .
d_gene: TRBD2
j_gene: TRBJ2-2
v_gene: TRBV20-1
CDR3aa: CSARDRLAGGLGELFF
CDR3nt: TGCAGTGCTAGAGATAGACTAGCGGGAGGGCTCGGGGAGCTGTTTTTT

abundance: few
d_gene: TRBD2
j_gene: TRBJ2-3
v_gene: TRBV7-2
CDR3aa: CASSLIGGSGSGADTQYF
CDR3nt: TGTGCCAGCAGCTTAATAGGGGGTAGCGGGAGTGGCGCAGATACGCAGTATTTT

abundance: .
d_gene: .
j_gene: TRBJ1-1
v_gene: TRBV2
CDR3aa: CANTPDLNTEAFF
CDR3nt: TGTGCCAACACGCCGGACTTGAACACTGAAGCTTTCTTT

abundance: few
d_gene: .
j_gene: TRBJ2-1
v_gene: TRBV7-9
CDR3aa: CASSSPHAGFSEQFF
CDR3nt: TGTGCCAGCAGCTCACCCCACGCAGGGTTTAGTGAGCAGTTCTTC

abundance: once
d_gene: TRBD2
j_gene: TRBJ2-1
v_gene: TRBV11-2
CDR3aa: CASSLVTGGPLNEQFF
CDR3nt: TGTGCCAGCAGCTTAGTCACGGGAGGGCCGTTGAATGAGCAGTTCTTC

abundance: .
d_gene: TRBD2
j_gene: TRBJ2-3
v_gene: TRBV28
CDR3aa: CATHRLADFADTQYF
CDR3nt: TGTGCCACCCACCGCCTAGCGGATTTTGCGGATACGCAGTATTTT

abundance: .
d_gene: .
j_gene: TRBJ2-3
v_gene: TRBV28
CDR3aa: CASSFLTTDTQYF
CDR3nt: TGTGCCAGCAGTTTCCTTACGACAGATACGCAGTATTTT

abundance: .
d_gene: .
j_gene: TRBJ1-1
v_gene: TRBV11-1
CDR3aa: CASSLGTGNTEAFF
CDR3nt: TGTGCCAGCAGCTTAGGAACAGGGAACACTGAAGCTTTCTTT